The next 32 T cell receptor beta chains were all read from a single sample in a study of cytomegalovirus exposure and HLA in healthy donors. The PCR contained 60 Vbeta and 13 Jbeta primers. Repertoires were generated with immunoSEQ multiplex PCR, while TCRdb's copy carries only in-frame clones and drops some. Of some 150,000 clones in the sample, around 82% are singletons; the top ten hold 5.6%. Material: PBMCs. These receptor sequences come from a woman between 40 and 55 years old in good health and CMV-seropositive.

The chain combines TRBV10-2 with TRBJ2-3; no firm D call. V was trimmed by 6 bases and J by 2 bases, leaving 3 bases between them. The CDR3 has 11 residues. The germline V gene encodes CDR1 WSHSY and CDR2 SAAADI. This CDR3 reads CASSNTDTQYF. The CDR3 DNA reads TGCGCCAGCAGCAACACAGATACGCAGTATTTT.

The CDR3: CASSTIDEWETQYF. For the CDR3, the DNA is TGTGCCAGCAGCACGATAGATGAGTGGGAGACCCAGTACTTC. This chain joins TRBV5-6 and TRBJ2-5; the D is unclear. This CDR3 is built from 14 residues. Germline loops: CDR1 SGHDT, CDR2 YYEEEE. The V end was cut by 4 bases, the J end by 5 bases, with 15 bases between.

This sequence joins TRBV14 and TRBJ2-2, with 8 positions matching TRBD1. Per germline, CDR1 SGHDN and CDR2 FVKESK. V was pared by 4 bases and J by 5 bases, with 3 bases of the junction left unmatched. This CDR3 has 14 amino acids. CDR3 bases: TGTGCCAGCAGCCGACAGGGGTTTACCGGGGAGCTGTTTTTT. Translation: CASSRQGFTGELFF.

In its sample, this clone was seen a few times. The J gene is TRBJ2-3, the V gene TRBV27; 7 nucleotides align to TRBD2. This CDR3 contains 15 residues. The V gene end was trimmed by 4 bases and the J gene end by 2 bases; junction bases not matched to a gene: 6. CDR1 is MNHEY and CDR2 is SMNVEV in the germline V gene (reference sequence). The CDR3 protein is CASSSRGGPTDTQYF. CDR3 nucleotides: TGTGCCAGCAGTTCCCGGGGAGGGCCCACAGATACGCAGTATTTT.

The CDR3 is CASSWTSGTDTQYF. For the CDR3, the DNA is TGTGCCAGCAGCTGGACTAGCGGCACAGATACGCAGTATTTT. The chain employs TRBV13 and TRBJ2-3, with TRBD2 matching over 9 bases. Germline V gene lookup returns CDR1 PRHDT and CDR2 FYEKMQ (reference sequence). The CDR3 has 14 residues. Losses at the gene ends were 4 bases for V and 1 base for J; bases not matched to a gene: 0.

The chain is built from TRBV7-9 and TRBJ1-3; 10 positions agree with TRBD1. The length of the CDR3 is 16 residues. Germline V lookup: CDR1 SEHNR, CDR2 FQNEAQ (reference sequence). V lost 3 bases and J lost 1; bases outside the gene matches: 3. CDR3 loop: CASSFRDRGSGNTIYF. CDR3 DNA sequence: TGTGCCAGCAGCTTCCGGGACAGGGGATCTGGAAACACCATATATTTT.

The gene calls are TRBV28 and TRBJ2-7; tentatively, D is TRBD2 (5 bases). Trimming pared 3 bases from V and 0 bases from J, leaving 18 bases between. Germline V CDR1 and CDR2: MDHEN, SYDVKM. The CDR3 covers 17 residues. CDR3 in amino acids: CASSFFLPTGSSYEQYF. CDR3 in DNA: TGTGCCAGCAGTTTTTTTTTGCCGACTGGGAGCTCCTACGAGCAGTACTTC.

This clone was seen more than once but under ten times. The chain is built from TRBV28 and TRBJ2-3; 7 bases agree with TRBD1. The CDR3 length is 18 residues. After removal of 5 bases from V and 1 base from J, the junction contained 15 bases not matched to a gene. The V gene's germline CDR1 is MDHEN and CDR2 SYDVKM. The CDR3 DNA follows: TGTGCCAGCAGTCCACAGGGGCCGTGGAACCGTCGCACAGATACGCAGTATTTT. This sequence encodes CASSPQGPWNRRTDTQYF.

The CDR3 DNA follows: TGTGCCAGCAGCACAACTATCAGAGGGCGTGCAGATACGCAGTATTTT. Its protein product is CASSTTIRGRADTQYF. The chain couples TRBV9 to TRBJ2-3; perhaps TRBD2 as D (5 bases). The CDR3 extends over 16 amino acids. The V gene lost 4 bases and the J gene lost 4 bases, with 19 bases spanning the gap. The germline V gene has CDR1 SGDLS and CDR2 YYNGEE.

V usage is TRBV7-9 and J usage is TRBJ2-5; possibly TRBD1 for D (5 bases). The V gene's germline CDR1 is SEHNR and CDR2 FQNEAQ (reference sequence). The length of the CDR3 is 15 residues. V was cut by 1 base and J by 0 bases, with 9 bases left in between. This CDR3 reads CASSLDQGYQETQYF. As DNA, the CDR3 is TGTGCCAGCAGCTTAGACCAGGGTTACCAAGAGACCCAGTACTTC.

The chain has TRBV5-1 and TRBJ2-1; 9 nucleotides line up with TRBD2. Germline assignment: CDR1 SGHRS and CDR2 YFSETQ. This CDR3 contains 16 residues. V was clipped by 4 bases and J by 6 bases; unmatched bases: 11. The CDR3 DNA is TGCGCCAGCAGCCGTGCCGGGAGCGGGGGGATCAATGAGCAGTTCTTC. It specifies CASSRAGSGGINEQFF.

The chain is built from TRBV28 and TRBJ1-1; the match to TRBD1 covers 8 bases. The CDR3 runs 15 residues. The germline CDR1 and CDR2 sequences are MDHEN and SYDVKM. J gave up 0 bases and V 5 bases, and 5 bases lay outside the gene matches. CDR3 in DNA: TGTGCCAGCAGTCCTGGGGACAGGATGAACACTGAAGCTTTCTTT. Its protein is CASSPGDRMNTEAFF.

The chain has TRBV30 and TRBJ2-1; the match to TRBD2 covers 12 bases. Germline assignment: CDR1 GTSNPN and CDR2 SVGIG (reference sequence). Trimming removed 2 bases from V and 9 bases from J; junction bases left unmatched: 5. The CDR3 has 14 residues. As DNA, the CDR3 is TGTGCCTGGAGTCTGCTAGCGGGAGGGATTGAGCAGTTCTTC. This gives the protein CAWSLLAGGIEQFF.

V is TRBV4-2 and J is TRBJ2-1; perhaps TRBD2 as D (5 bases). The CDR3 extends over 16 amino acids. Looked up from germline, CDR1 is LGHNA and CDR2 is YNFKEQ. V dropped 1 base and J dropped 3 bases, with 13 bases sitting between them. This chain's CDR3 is CASSQASRLGYNEQFF. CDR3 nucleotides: TGTGCCAGCAGCCAAGCTAGCCGCTTAGGCTACAATGAGCAGTTCTTC.

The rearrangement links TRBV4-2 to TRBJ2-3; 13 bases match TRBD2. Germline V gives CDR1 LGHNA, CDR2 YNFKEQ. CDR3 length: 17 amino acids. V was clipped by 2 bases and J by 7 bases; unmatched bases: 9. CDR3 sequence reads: CASSQSHGLAGANTQYF. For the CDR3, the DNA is TGTGCCAGCAGCCAAAGCCACGGACTAGCGGGAGCAAATACGCAGTATTTT.

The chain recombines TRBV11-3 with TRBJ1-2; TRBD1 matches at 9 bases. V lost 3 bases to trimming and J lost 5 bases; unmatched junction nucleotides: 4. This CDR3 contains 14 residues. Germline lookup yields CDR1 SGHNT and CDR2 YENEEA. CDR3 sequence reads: CASSLGTGLYGYTF. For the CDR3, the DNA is TGTGCCAGCAGCTTGGGGACAGGGCTTTATGGCTACACCTTC.

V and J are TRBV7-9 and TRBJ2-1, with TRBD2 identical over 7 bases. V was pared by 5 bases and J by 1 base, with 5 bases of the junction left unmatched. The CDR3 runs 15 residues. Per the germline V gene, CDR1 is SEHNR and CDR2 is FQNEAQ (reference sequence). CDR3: CASSRSGTSYNEQFF. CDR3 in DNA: TGTGCCAGCAGCCGGAGCGGGACTTCCTACAATGAGCAGTTCTTC.

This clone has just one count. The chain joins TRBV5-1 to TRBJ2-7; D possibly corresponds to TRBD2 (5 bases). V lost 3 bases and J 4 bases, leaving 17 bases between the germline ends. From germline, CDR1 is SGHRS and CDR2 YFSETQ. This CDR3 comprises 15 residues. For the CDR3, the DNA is TGCGCCAGCAGCTCCGGGGATGGTTCGTTTTACGAGCAGTACTTC. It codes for CASSSGDGSFYEQYF.

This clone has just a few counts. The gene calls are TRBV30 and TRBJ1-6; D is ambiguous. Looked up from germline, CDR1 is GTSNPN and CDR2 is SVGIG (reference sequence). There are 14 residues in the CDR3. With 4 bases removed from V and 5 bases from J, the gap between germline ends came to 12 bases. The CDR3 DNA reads TGTGCCTGGATGGGGATGAGGGATAATTCACCCCTCCACTTT. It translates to CAWMGMRDNSPLHF. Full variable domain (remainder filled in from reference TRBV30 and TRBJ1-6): SQTIHQWPATLVQPVGSPLSLECTVEGTSNPNLYWYRQAAGRGLQLLFYSVGIGQISSEVPQNLSASRPQDRQFILSSKKLLLSDSGFYLCAWMGMRDNSPLHFGNGTRLTVT.

DNA of the CDR3: TGCGCCAGCAGCTTGAGATCTAGCGGGGGGAGCTCCTACAATGAGCAGTTCTTC. Its protein product is CASSLRSSGGSSYNEQFF. The chain carries TRBV5-1 and TRBJ2-1; TRBD2 matches 11 bases. Per germline, CDR1 SGHRS and CDR2 YFSETQ. J lost 0 bases, V lost 1 base, and 6 bases had no gene match. The CDR3 spans 18 residues.

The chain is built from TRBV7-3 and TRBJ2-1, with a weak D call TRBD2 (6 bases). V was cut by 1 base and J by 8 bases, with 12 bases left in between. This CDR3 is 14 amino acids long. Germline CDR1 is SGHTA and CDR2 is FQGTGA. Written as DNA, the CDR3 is TGTGCCAGCAGCTTAAAACTAGCCAGAGATGAGCAGTTCTTC. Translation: CASSLKLARDEQFF.

This CDR3 reads CASSPRVGYNEQFF. CDR3 nucleotides: TGTGCCAGCAGCCCGAGGGTAGGATACAATGAGCAGTTCTTC. The chain has TRBV9 and TRBJ2-1; TRBD2 might be the D (5 bases). Germline CDR1 reads SGDLS; CDR2 reads YYNGEE. The V end lost 4 bases, the J end lost 4 bases, and 12 bases lay between the germline ends. The CDR3 has 14 amino acids.

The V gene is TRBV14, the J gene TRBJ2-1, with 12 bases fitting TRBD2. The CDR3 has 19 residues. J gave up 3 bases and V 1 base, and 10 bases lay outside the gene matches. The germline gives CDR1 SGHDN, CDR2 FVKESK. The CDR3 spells CASSQGAVLAGGFYNEQFF. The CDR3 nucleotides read TGTGCCAGCAGCCAAGGGGCGGTACTAGCGGGAGGTTTCTACAATGAGCAGTTCTTC.

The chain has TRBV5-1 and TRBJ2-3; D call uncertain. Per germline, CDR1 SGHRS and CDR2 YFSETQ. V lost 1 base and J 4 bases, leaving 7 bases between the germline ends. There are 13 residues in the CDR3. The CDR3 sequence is CASSLRQADTQYF. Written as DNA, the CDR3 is TGCGCCAGCAGCTTGCGACAAGCAGATACGCAGTATTTT.

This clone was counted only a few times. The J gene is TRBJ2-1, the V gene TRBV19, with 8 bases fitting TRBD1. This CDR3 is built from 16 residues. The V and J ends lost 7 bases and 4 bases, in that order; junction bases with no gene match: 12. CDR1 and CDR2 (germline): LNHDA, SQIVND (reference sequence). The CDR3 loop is CASTPGEGQVYNEQFF. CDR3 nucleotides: TGTGCCAGTACTCCCGGAGAGGGACAGGTATACAATGAGCAGTTCTTC.

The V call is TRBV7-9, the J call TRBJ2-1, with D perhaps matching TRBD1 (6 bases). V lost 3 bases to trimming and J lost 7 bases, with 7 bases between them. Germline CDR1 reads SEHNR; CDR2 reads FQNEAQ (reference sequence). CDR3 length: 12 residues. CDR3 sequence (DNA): TGTGCCAGCAGCTTGACAGGTAATGAGCAGTTCTTC. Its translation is CASSLTGNEQFF.

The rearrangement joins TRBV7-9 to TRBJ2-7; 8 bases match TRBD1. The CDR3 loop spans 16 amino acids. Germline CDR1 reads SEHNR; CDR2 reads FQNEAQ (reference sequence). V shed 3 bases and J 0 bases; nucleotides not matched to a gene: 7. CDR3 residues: CASSFPGQGASYEQYF. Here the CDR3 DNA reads TGTGCCAGCAGCTTCCCCGGACAGGGAGCCTCCTACGAGCAGTACTTC.

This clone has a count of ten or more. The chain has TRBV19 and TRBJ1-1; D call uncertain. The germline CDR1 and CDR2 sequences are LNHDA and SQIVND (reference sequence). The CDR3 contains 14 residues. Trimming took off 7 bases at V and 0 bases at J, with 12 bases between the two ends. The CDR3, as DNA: TGTGCCAGTACCACGGACTTTATGAACACTGAAGCTTTCTTT. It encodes CASTTDFMNTEAFF.

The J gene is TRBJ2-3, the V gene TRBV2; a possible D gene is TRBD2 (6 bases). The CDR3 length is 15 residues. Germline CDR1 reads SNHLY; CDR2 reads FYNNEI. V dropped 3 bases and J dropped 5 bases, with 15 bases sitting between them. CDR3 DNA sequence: TGTGCCAGCAGTGAGGGTCGGGAGAGGGTAGATACGCAGTATTTT. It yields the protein CASSEGRERVDTQYF. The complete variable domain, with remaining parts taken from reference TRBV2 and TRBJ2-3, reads EPEVTQTPSHQVTQMGQEVILRCVPISNHLYFYWYRQILGQKVEFLVSFYNNEISEKSEIFDDQFSVERPDGSNFTLKIRSTKLEDSAMYFCASSEGRERVDTQYFGPGTRLTVL.

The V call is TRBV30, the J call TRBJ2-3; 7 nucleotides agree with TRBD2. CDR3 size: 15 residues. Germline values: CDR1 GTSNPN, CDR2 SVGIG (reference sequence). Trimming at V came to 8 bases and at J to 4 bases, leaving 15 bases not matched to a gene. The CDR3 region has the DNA TGTGCCAGTGCCTGGGACTATGGGAGCGCAGATACGCAGTATTTT. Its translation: CASAWDYGSADTQYF. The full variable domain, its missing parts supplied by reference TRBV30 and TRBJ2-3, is SQTIHQWPATLVQPVGSPLSLECTVEGTSNPNLYWYRQAAGRGLQLLFYSVGIGQISSEVPQNLSASRPQDRQFILSSKKLLLSDSGFYLCASAWDYGSADTQYFGPGTRLTVL.

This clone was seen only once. This CDR3 reads CASSPRSNFAEKLFF. DNA for the CDR3: TGTGCCAGCAGTCCCCGGAGTAATTTTGCTGAAAAACTGTTTTTT. This sequence joins TRBV6-1 and TRBJ1-4; D not certain. This CDR3 contains 15 residues. The V gene lost 5 bases and the J gene lost 7 bases, with 17 bases spanning the gap. Germline-derived CDR1 and CDR2 are MNHNS and SASEGT.

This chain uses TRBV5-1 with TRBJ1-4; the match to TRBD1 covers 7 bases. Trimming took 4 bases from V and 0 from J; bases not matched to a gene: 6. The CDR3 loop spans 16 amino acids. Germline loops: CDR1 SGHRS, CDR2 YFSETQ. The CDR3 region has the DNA TGCGCCAGCAGCACGACAGGGTCCGCAACTAATGAAAAACTGTTTTTT. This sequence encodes CASSTTGSATNEKLFF.